This T cell receptor (beta chain) stems from a study of cytomegalovirus exposure and HLA in healthy donors. Study-level results: Cytomegalovirus-associated TCR beta chains were listed, numbering some 180.

The method was immunoSEQ multiplex PCR; TCRdb's version includes in-frame clones alone and lacks a portion of them. The sample has about 180,000 clones; roughly 86% are singletons. About this clone itself: Its antigen is still unknown.

The donors were in the approximately 120-subject validation cohort, distinct from the approximately 700-subject first cohort. This receptor was identified in a man aged 18-30 years in good health and CMV-seropositive. Sequenced input: PBMCs.

DNA for the CDR3: TGTGCCAGCTCCTCTGGCGGGAGGGCACAAGAGCAGTTCTTC. Translating it yields CASSSGGRAQEQFF. This chain connects TRBV9 to TRBJ2-1; 9 bases fit TRBD2. CDR3 length: 14 amino acids. Germline V gene sequence: CDR1 SGDLS, CDR2 YYNGEE. The J segment lost 10 bases and the V segment lost 7 bases, leaving 12 bases of the junction unmatched.